The rows below give T cell receptor beta chains drawn from one sample of a study of blood T cell repertoires in COVID-19. Profiling relied on immunoSEQ multiplex PCR, and the TCRdb table lists in-frame clones only, not all of them. This sample has 150,000 or so clones; 75% to 80% occur once, and the top ten carry roughly 1.5%. The sequenced sample was peripheral blood. These TCRs come from a man older than 75 with acute or convalescent COVID-19. CDR3s include the opening cysteine and the closing phenylalanine or tryptophan. A D gene is named only where the DNA matches it firmly. Size tells how often a clone was seen (once, few, many) or the class of an expanded clone, and some rows leave it out.

.	TRBD2	TRBV5-4	TRBJ2-5	TGTGCCAGCGGCCCGGAGCGGGGGGCCGGGGAGACCCAGTACTTC	CASGPERGAGETQYF
.	TRBD1	TRBV7-2	TRBJ1-4	TGTGCCAGCAGCCCGGGACAGGGGTCGTATTTCTCACTGTTTTTT	CASSPGQGSYFSLFF
once	.	TRBV19	TRBJ2-2	TGTGCCAGTAGTATCCAGGGTCTGAACACCGGGGAGCTGTTTTTT	CASSIQGLNTGELFF
.	TRBD1	TRBV7-2	TRBJ1-3	TGTGCCAGCAGCTTTAGGGGGCTTGGAAACACCATATATTTT	CASSFRGLGNTIYF
.	.	TRBV2	TRBJ2-5	TGTGCCAGCTCGAGGGAGAGAAAGGGGGACCAAGAGACCCAGTACTTC	CASSRERKGDQETQYF
.	.	TRBV27	TRBJ1-4	TGTGCCAGCACCTTCGCGGCTAATGAAAAACTGTTTTTT	CASTFAANEKLFF
.	.	TRBV20-1	TRBJ2-1	TGCAGTGCTAGTGCCCTGCGGGGGCCTTACAATGAGCAGTTCTTC	CSASALRGPYNEQFF
.	TRBD1	TRBV24-1	TRBJ1-5	TGTGCCACCAGTGATGGGACAGGGAGCAGCAATCAGCCCCAGCATTTT	CATSDGTGSSNQPQHF
.	.	TRBV11-3	TRBJ2-1	TGTGCCAGCAGCTTATCCCACAGCAATGAGCAGTTCTTC	CASSLSHSNEQFF
.	.	TRBV28	TRBJ1-1	TGTGCCAGCAGTCCTACACTGAGCGGGAGAACTGAAGCTTTCTTT	CASSPTLSGRTEAFF
few	.	TRBV18	TRBJ1-2	TGTGCCAGCTCACCACCGGTGTTGGGGGCAACCTATGGCTACACCTTC	CASSPPVLGATYGYTF
.	TRBD2	TRBV7-2	TRBJ2-5	TGTGCCAGCAGCTTTACTAGCGCTGGGACCCAGTACTTC	CASSFTSAGTQYF
.	.	TRBV2	TRBJ2-5	TGTGCCAGCAGTGAGCAGGGGCCCCCAGAGACCCAGTACTTC	CASSEQGPPETQYF
.	.	TRBV5-1	TRBJ2-1	TGCGCCAGCAACGGACAGATAGGCAATGAGCAGTTCTTC	CASNGQIGNEQFF
.	TRBD2	TRBV7-6	TRBJ2-2	TGTGCCAGCAGCTTAGCGCGGGGGGGCACCGGGGAGCTGTTTTTT	CASSLARGGTGELFF
.	.	TRBV2	TRBJ2-1	TGTGCCAGCAGTGAAGCCCAGACTAGGGGCTACAATGAGCAGTTCTTC	CASSEAQTRGYNEQFF
.	.	TRBV11-3	TRBJ2-3	TGTGCCAGCAGCTTAGATCCTATCACAGATACGCAGTATTTT	CASSLDPITDTQYF
.	.	TRBV20-1	TRBJ1-1	TGCAGTGCTACCGGGACTGTAGCTTTCTTT	CSATGTVAFF
.	TRBD2	TRBV6-2/TRBV6-3	TRBJ2-1	TGTGCCAGCAGTGGGTCAGTAGACGGGGGGGCTGCTGAGCAGTTCTTC	CASSGSVDGGAAEQFF
.	TRBD2	TRBV20-1	TRBJ2-5	TGCAGTGCTAGTCCGGCGGGGGGAAACCAAGAGACCCAGTACTTC	CSASPAGGNQETQYF
.	.	TRBV7-2	TRBJ1-3	TGTGCCAGCAGCCTGGGACTGTTAAGCTCTGGAAACACCATATATTTT	CASSLGLLSSGNTIYF
.	.	TRBV12-3/TRBV12-4	TRBJ2-3	TGTGCCAGCAGTTCTAAGACAGATACGCAGTATTTT	CASSSKTDTQYF
.	TRBD1	TRBV19	TRBJ2-2	TGTGCCAGTAGTATACGTAGGACAGGGGCCCTGAACACCGGGGAGCTGTTTTTT	CASSIRRTGALNTGELFF
.	.	TRBV6-5	TRBJ1-1	TGTGCCAGCACCACAGGAGCTGCGTACACTGAAGCTTTCTTT	CASTTGAAYTEAFF
.	TRBD2	TRBV28	TRBJ2-5	TGTGCCAGCAGTACAGGGGCTAGCGGGGGTTTCCGGGTGACCCAGTACTTC	CASSTGASGGFRVTQYF
.	.	TRBV6-5	TRBJ1-1	TGTGCCAGCAGGTATAAAGCGAACACTGAAGCTTTCTTT	CASRYKANTEAFF
.	TRBD1	TRBV11-3	TRBJ2-2	TGTGCCAGCAGCCGTACAGGGGGTACCGGGGAGCTGTTTTTT	CASSRTGGTGELFF
.	.	TRBV5-1	TRBJ2-6	TGCGCCAGCCGGGGTGACTCTGGGGCCAACGTCCTGACTTTC	CASRGDSGANVLTF
.	.	TRBV19	TRBJ1-2	TGTGCCAGTAGCCCTCCAGCGGGGAACTATGGCTACACCTTC	CASSPPAGNYGYTF
.	TRBD1	TRBV15	TRBJ1-4	TGTGCCACCAGCGGTCAACAGGGGGTGGATGAAAAACTGTTTTTT	CATSGQQGVDEKLFF
.	TRBD1	TRBV7-2	TRBJ1-2	TGTGCCAGCAGATCGACAGGGAACTATGGCTACACCTTC	CASRSTGNYGYTF
.	TRBD1	TRBV6-5	TRBJ2-3	TGTGCCAGCAGTTACCGGGGGACAGGAACAGATACGCAGTATTTT	CASSYRGTGTDTQYF
.	TRBD2	TRBV11-2	TRBJ2-7	TGTGCCAGCAGCTTAGGAGCGGGGTCCTCCTACGAGCAGTACTTC	CASSLGAGSSYEQYF
once	.	TRBV18	TRBJ1-1	TGTGCCAGCTCACCAAACAGACTGAACACTGAAGCTTTCTTT	CASSPNRLNTEAFF
.	TRBD1	TRBV5-8	TRBJ1-1	TGTGCCAGCAGCCCCGGGACAGCGAACACTGAAGCTTTCTTT	CASSPGTANTEAFF
many	.	TRBV19	TRBJ1-1	TGTGCCAGTAGTATATCTAGGTCATCTGAAGCTTTCTTT	CASSISRSSEAFF
.	TRBD1	TRBV6-5	TRBJ1-4	TGTGCCAGCAGGCTTGGACAGGGCTCTAATGAAAAACTGTTTTTT	CASRLGQGSNEKLFF
.	TRBD1	TRBV4-1	TRBJ1-1	TGCGCCAGCAGCCAAGGCACCATGACAGGGGTCTCTGAAGCTTTCTTT	CASSQGTMTGVSEAFF
.	.	TRBV6-4	TRBJ1-1	TGTGCCAGCAGACGACGACAGGATTCGAACACTGAAGCTTTCTTT	CASRRRQDSNTEAFF
.	TRBD1	TRBV6-5	TRBJ1-2	TGTGCCAGCAGCAACCGCGGACAGGATGGCTACACCTTC	CASSNRGQDGYTF
.	TRBD1	TRBV5-1	TRBJ1-3	TGCGCCAGCAGTTCCGGGACAGGGACTGGAAACACCATATATTTT	CASSSGTGTGNTIYF
.	.	TRBV24-1	TRBJ1-5	TGTGCCACCACCACCTCCCCCCCCGGGACACGCGCTTTT	CATTTSPPGTRAF